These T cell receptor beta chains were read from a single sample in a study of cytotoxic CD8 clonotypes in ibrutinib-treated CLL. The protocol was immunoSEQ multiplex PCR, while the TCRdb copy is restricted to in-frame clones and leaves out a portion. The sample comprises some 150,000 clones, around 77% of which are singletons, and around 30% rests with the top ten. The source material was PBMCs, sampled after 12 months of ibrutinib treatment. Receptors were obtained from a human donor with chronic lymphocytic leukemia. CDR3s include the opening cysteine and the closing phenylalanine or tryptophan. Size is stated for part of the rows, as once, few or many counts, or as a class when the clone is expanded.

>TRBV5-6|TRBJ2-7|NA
CASSSRRGESEQYF
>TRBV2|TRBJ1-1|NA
CASSEQENTEAFF
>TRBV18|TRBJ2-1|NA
CASSPLSGQGRSYNEQFF
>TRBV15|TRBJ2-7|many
CATSREASGRSYEQYF
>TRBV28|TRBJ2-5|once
CASKSPSGAQETQYF
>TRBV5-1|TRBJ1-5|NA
CASSLGQSNQPQHF
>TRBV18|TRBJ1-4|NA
CASSPQGLNEKLFF
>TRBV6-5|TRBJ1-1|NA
CASSPQGDTEAFF
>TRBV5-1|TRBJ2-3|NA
CASRSSGGTDTQYF
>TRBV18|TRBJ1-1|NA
CASSPQQDTEAFF
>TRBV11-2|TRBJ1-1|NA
CASSLGVRRVNTEAFF
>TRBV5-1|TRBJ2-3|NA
CASSTGQERDTQYF
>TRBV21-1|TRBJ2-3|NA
CARREGTGTTDTQYF
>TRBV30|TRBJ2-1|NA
CAWRGIGTSGRAYNEQFF
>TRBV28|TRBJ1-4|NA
CASSSGGQPFNEKLFF
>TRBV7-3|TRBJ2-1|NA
CASSTSADYNEQFF
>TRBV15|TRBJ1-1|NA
CATRGAENTEAFF
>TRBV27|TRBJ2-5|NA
CASSFVGGLETQYF
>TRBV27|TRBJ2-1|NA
CASSLLGQLYSYNEQFF
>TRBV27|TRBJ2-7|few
CASSSGLPPSEQYF